The 28 T cell receptor beta chains presented below share a single source sample, sequenced in a study of blood T cell repertoires in COVID-19. Here immunoSEQ multiplex PCR was the method, and the copy in TCRdb shows in-frame clones only, minus some. The data show approximately 50,000 clones, around nine tenths seen once. Source material: peripheral blood. These receptors came from a human donor in a cohort sampled during active COVID-19.

V is TRBV5-1 and J is TRBJ2-3; TRBD1 might be the D (6 bases). V was trimmed by 5 bases and J by 3 bases, leaving 13 bases between them. The CDR3 covers 14 residues. Germline CDR1 is SGHRS and CDR2 is YFSETQ. CDR3 bases: TGCGCCAGCAGGCTCAGACAGGTAACAGATACGCAGTATTTT. Amino acids: CASRLRQVTDTQYF.

The chain links TRBV10-2 to TRBJ2-7; 10 positions agree with TRBD2. Germline CDR1 WSHSY, CDR2 SAAADI. V lost 6 bases and J lost 2; bases outside the gene matches: 1. The CDR3 consists of 13 residues. The CDR3 here is CASSLAGAYEQYF. DNA for the CDR3: TGCGCCAGCAGCCTAGCGGGGGCCTACGAGCAGTACTTC.

CDR3 residues: CASTPGQEVAEQFF. The DNA for the CDR3 is TGTGCCAGTACTCCGGGACAGGAGGTTGCTGAGCAGTTCTTC. V usage is TRBV19 and J usage is TRBJ2-1, with 8 bases matching TRBD1. V dropped 7 bases and J dropped 9; count of bases not matched to a gene: 11. The CDR3 runs 14 residues. Germline V CDR1 and CDR2: LNHDA, SQIVND (reference sequence).

The rearrangement joins TRBV5-6 to TRBJ2-7; 8 bases are shared with TRBD2. CDR3 size: 15 residues. Germline V gene data show CDR1 as SGHDT and CDR2 as YYEEEE. J gave up 2 bases and V 4 bases, and 8 bases lay outside the gene matches. CDR3 sequence reads: CASSPGLAGAYEQYF. The CDR3 DNA reads TGTGCCAGCAGCCCCGGACTAGCCGGGGCCTACGAGCAGTACTTC.

This rearrangement joins TRBV5-1 to TRBJ1-1, with D hard to call. Per germline, CDR1 SGHRS and CDR2 YFSETQ. The length of the CDR3 is 13 residues. Trimming left V 0 bases short and J 2 bases short, with 5 bases between. The CDR3 is CASSLGLNTEAFF. Written as DNA, the CDR3 is TGCGCCAGCAGCTTGGGCCTAAACACTGAAGCTTTCTTT.

The CDR3 sequence is CASSLPEDILHSGNTIYF. In nucleotides, the CDR3 is TGTGCCAGCAGCTTACCCGAGGACATACTCCACTCTGGAAACACCATATATTTT. The chain employs TRBV7-2 and TRBJ1-3; a weak D match, TRBD1 (5 bases). The germline CDR1 and CDR2 sequences are SGHTA and FQGNSA. V lost 2 bases and J 0 bases, leaving 17 bases between the germline ends. The CDR3 extends over 18 amino acids.

The V gene is TRBV5-5, the J gene TRBJ2-5, with D possibly TRBD2 on 6 matching bases. Germline V gene lookup returns CDR1 SGHKS and CDR2 YYEKEE (reference sequence). The CDR3 has 13 residues. V was cut by 5 bases and J by 1 base, with 9 bases left in between. The CDR3 region has the DNA TGTGCCAGCAGGCGGGGATTCCAAGAGACCCAGTACTTC. Translated, it gives CASRRGFQETQYF.

V and J are TRBV19 and TRBJ1-1, with D possibly matching TRBD1 (5 bases). This CDR3 is 14 amino acids long. V lost 5 bases and J 6 bases, leaving 16 bases between the germline ends. In germline, CDR1 is LNHDA, CDR2 SQIVND (reference sequence). CDR3 loop: CASSPTPLGAEAFF. CDR3 nucleotide sequence: TGTGCCAGTAGTCCTACCCCATTAGGGGCTGAAGCTTTCTTT.

The J gene is TRBJ1-5, the V gene TRBV7-2, with 10 positions matching TRBD1. The CDR3 contains 18 residues. V shed 1 base and J 0 bases; nucleotides not matched to a gene: 6. Germline lookup yields CDR1 SGHTA and CDR2 FQGNSA. The CDR3 reads CASSLVLTGGTSNQPQHF. The DNA for the CDR3 is TGTGCCAGCAGCTTAGTTTTGACAGGGGGCACTAGCAATCAGCCCCAGCATTTT.

The chain uses TRBV19 and TRBJ1-2; TRBD1 matches 9 bases. This CDR3 contains 13 residues. Germline CDR1 LNHDA, CDR2 SQIVND (reference sequence). J was trimmed by 8 bases and V by 7 bases; bases with no gene match: 8. The CDR3 here is CASTIGTGRGYTF. The CDR3, as DNA: TGTGCCAGTACCATCGGGACAGGGCGCGGCTACACCTTC.

In its sample, this clone was seen once. The chain links TRBV5-6 to TRBJ1-4; 8 bases are a match to TRBD1. Germline V gene lookup returns CDR1 SGHDT and CDR2 YYEEEE. Unmatched junction bases numbered 5, after V lost 4 bases and J lost 6 bases. The CDR3 runs to 14 residues. The CDR3 loop is CASSHRGRYEKLFF. The CDR3 nucleotides are TGTGCCAGCAGCCACAGGGGGAGGTATGAAAAACTGTTTTTT. The full variable domain, with the rest looked up from reference TRBV5-6 and TRBJ1-4, is DAGVTQSPTHLIKTRGQQVTLRCSPKSGHDTVSWYQQALGQGPQFIFQYYEEEERQRGNFPDRFSGHQFPNYSSELNVNALLLGDSALYLCASSHRGRYEKLFFGSGTQLSVL.

The chain combines TRBV18 with TRBJ2-1, with 10 bases fitting TRBD1. Germline loops: CDR1 KGHSH, CDR2 LQKENI. The V gene end was trimmed by 0 bases and the J gene end by 7 bases; junction bases not matched to a gene: 3. CDR3 length: 15 amino acids. DNA for the CDR3: TGTGCCAGCTCACCACCGGGACAGGGGATTAATGAGCAGTTCTTC. Protein product: CASSPPGQGINEQFF.

The V and J genes are TRBV5-1 and TRBJ1-5; D is unresolved. The CDR3 totals 16 residues. Trimming removed 0 bases at V and 0 bases at J, with 10 bases between. Per the germline V gene, CDR1 is SGHRS and CDR2 is YFSETQ. CDR3 amino acids: CASSLDPGNSNQPQHF. CDR3 coding DNA: TGCGCCAGCAGCTTGGATCCGGGGAATAGCAATCAGCCCCAGCATTTT.

The V and J genes are TRBV27 and TRBJ2-7; D gene unclear. Between the trimmed V and J ends, which lost 2 bases and 2 bases, there was a span of 7 bases. CDR1 and CDR2 from the germline V gene are MNHEY and SMNVEV (reference sequence). CDR3 size: 13 residues. The CDR3 protein is CASSLGATYEQYF. DNA for the CDR3: TGTGCCAGCAGTTTAGGAGCGACCTACGAGCAGTACTTC.

This chain links TRBV13 with TRBJ2-1; no firm D call. The CDR3 is made up of 13 amino acids. The germline CDR1 and CDR2 sequences are PRHDT and FYEKMQ (reference sequence). V was shortened by 2 bases and J by 9 bases, with 11 bases between the two germline ends. CDR3 protein: CASSLSFGVEQFF. In DNA form, the CDR3 reads TGTGCCAGCAGCTTATCCTTTGGAGTTGAGCAGTTCTTC.

This clone was recorded only once. The chain employs TRBV2 and TRBJ1-4; D is possibly TRBD1 (5 bases). CDR1 and CDR2 (germline): SNHLY, FYNNEI. The germline V and J ends were trimmed by 5 bases and 8 bases, with 15 bases remaining between them. This CDR3 is 14 amino acids long. CDR3 sequence reads: CASSWRGAEEKLFF. The CDR3 DNA sequence: TGTGCCAGCAGTTGGAGGGGCGCGGAGGAAAAACTGTTTTTT. Full variable domain (outside the CDR3, taken from reference TRBV2 and TRBJ1-4): EPEVTQTPSHQVTQMGQEVILRCVPISNHLYFYWYRQILGQKVEFLVSFYNNEISEKSEIFDDQFSVERPDGSNFTLKIRSTKLEDSAMYFCASSWRGAEEKLFFGSGTQLSVL.

The table lists this clone with a count of one. The chain is built from TRBV6-2 or TRBV6-3 and TRBJ2-1, with TRBD2 matching over 9 bases. J gave up 2 bases and V 2 bases, and 7 bases lay outside the gene matches. There are 17 residues in the CDR3. Germline assignment: CDR1 MNHEY and CDR2 SVGEGT. CDR3 region: CASSYGTSIGAYNEQFF. CDR3 sequence (DNA): TGTGCCAGCAGTTACGGGACTAGCATCGGGGCCTACAATGAGCAGTTCTTC.

This rearrangement joins TRBV6-6 to TRBJ2-7, with TRBD2 identical over 9 bases. The CDR3 loop spans 15 amino acids. The J segment lost 0 bases and the V segment lost 3 bases, leaving 3 bases of the junction unmatched. Germline-derived CDR1 and CDR2 are MNHNY and SVGAGI (reference sequence). The DNA for the CDR3 is TGTGCCAGCAGTTATAGCGGGAGCCTCTCCTACGAGCAGTACTTC. It specifies CASSYSGSLSYEQYF.

This chain joins TRBV11-2 and TRBJ2-7; 14 nucleotides line up with TRBD2. Looked up from germline, CDR1 is SGHAT and CDR2 is FQNNGV. The V and J ends lost 4 bases and 6 bases, in that order; junction bases with no gene match: 2. The CDR3 contains 14 residues. CDR3: CASSYGTSGSEQYF. Here the CDR3 DNA reads TGTGCCAGCAGCTACGGGACTAGCGGGAGCGAGCAGTACTTC.

The chain links TRBV5-1 to TRBJ2-5; 10 bases line up with TRBD1. CDR3 length: 15 amino acids. Germline loops: CDR1 SGHRS, CDR2 YFSETQ. Trimming removed 4 bases from V and 5 bases from J; junction bases left unmatched: 8. The CDR3 loop is CASSPGQGTEETQYF. The CDR3 region has the DNA TGCGCCAGCAGCCCGGGACAGGGGACAGAGGAGACCCAGTACTTC. Full variable domain (missing parts from reference TRBV5-1 and TRBJ2-5): KAGVTQTPRYLIKTRGQQVTLSCSPISGHRSVSWYQQTPGQGLQFLFEYFSETQRNKGNFPGRFSGRQFSNSRSEMNVSTLELGDSALYLCASSPGQGTEETQYFGPGTRLLVL.

The chain employs TRBV27 and TRBJ1-5; the D gene is possibly TRBD1 (5 bases). Germline V CDR1 and CDR2: MNHEY, SMNVEV (reference sequence). Trimming pared 2 bases from V and 2 bases from J, leaving 13 bases between. This CDR3 has 16 amino acids. The CDR3 loop is CASSLTGRRGNQPQHF. In DNA form, the CDR3 reads TGTGCCAGCAGTTTAACAGGTCGAAGGGGCAATCAGCCCCAGCATTTT.

This clone appeared a single time. The rearrangement uses TRBV9 and TRBJ2-2, with 15 positions matching TRBD2. There are 18 residues in the CDR3. Looked up from germline, CDR1 is SGDLS and CDR2 is YYNGEE. Trimming took 3 bases from V and 0 from J; bases not matched to a gene: 3. CDR3 residues: CASSARTSGGANTGELFF. In DNA form, the CDR3 reads TGTGCCAGCAGCGCCAGGACTAGCGGGGGGGCGAACACCGGGGAGCTGTTTTTT. Filled out from reference TRBV9 and TRBJ2-2, the complete variable domain reads DSGVTQTPKHLITATGQRVTLRCSPRSGDLSVYWYQQSLDQGLQFLIQYYNGEERAKGNILERFSAQQFPDLHSELNLSSLELGDSALYFCASSARTSGGANTGELFFGEGSRLTVL.

The chain joins TRBV7-6 to TRBJ2-7; maybe TRBD2 (5 bases). The CDR3 is 13 residues long. Trimming took 2 bases from V and 7 from J, leaving 12 bases between them. From germline, CDR1 is SGHVS and CDR2 FNYEAQ. The CDR3: CASSLWDRGEQYF. CDR3 in DNA: TGTGCCAGCAGCTTATGGGATCGGGGTGAGCAGTACTTC.

The table lists this clone with a few counts. The rearrangement joins TRBV27 to TRBJ2-1; D gene unclear. Germline CDR1 and CDR2: MNHEY and SMNVEV (reference sequence). The V end was cut by 0 bases, the J end by 6 bases, with 9 bases between. The CDR3 covers 14 residues. The CDR3 region is CASSLSNGGNEQFF. CDR3 DNA sequence: TGTGCCAGCAGTTTATCGAACGGTGGCAATGAGCAGTTCTTC.

The chain employs TRBV21-1 and TRBJ2-3; TRBD2 is the table's D call and was not checked against the DNA. TRBV21-1 is a pseudogene locus. The CDR3 consists of 16 residues. This CDR3 is CASSMGTRLREDTQYF. Written as DNA, the CDR3 is TGTGCCAGCAGCATGGGGACTAGACTTCGAGAAGATACGCAGTATTTT.

The chain links TRBV18 to TRBJ1-4; possibly TRBD1 for D (5 bases). The CDR3 is 14 amino acids. Per germline, CDR1 KGHSH and CDR2 LQKENI. V lost 1 base, J lost 5 bases, and 8 bases lay in between. This CDR3 reads CASSPRTRNEKLFF. CDR3 nucleotides: TGTGCCAGCTCACCACGGACAAGGAATGAAAAACTGTTTTTT. Full variable domain (missing parts from reference TRBV18 and TRBJ1-4): NAGVMQNPRHLVRRRGQEARLRCSPMKGHSHVYWYRQLPEEGLKFMVYLQKENIIDESGMPKERFSAEFPKEGPSILRIQQVVRGDSAAYFCASSPRTRNEKLFFGSGTQLSVL.

The chain joins TRBV13 to TRBJ2-1, with 10 bases fitting TRBD1. The CDR3 totals 16 residues. After removal of 4 bases from V and 1 base from J, the junction contained 4 bases not matched to a gene. Germline CDR1 PRHDT, CDR2 FYEKMQ (reference sequence). The CDR3 DNA follows: TGTGCCAGCAGCTGGGGGGGACAGGGGTCCTACAATGAGCAGTTCTTC. The encoded protein is CASSWGGQGSYNEQFF.

This sequence joins TRBV19 and TRBJ1-3, with D tentatively TRBD1 (5 bases). Germline V lookup: CDR1 LNHDA, CDR2 SQIVND (reference sequence). This CDR3 region has 13 residues. The V end lost 2 bases, the J end lost 4 bases, and 6 bases lay between the germline ends. CDR3 sequence (DNA): TGTGCCAGTAGTATAACAGGCGGAAACACCATATATTTT. Amino acid sequence: CASSITGGNTIYF.